Listed below are T cell receptor beta chains from one sample, sequenced in a study of control samples from healthy donors and cancer patients. Generated by immunoSEQ multiplex PCR, the TCRdb table keeps only in-frame clones and is missing some. This table holds tens of thousands of clones, roughly 83% found once. The specimen sequenced was PBMCs. These receptor sequences come from a man aged 65-85 years with lung cancer. The CDR3 runs from the conserved cysteine through the conserved F or W. Some rows have no size entry. The others give once, few or many, or a class for an expanded clone.

abundance,j_gene,v_gene,CDR3aa
NA,TRBJ1-2,TRBV24-1,CATRPGTGGFYTF
NA,TRBJ1-6,TRBV4-1,CASSPETGGHNSPLHF
NA,TRBJ2-3,TRBV30,CAWSVLGSTDTQYF
once,TRBJ2-2,TRBV6-4,CASRRAGGITGELFF
NA,TRBJ2-1,TRBV9,CASSVEGLKYNEQFF
NA,TRBJ1-6,TRBV3-1/TRBV3-2,CASSPGRENSPLHF
once,TRBJ2-7,TRBV30,CAWSGQTKREQYF
NA,TRBJ1-3,TRBV11-3,CASSPPRGDISSGNTIYF
NA,TRBJ1-4,TRBV6-6,CASKLGGAGEKLFF
NA,TRBJ2-5,TRBV19,CASSIDLKGGETQYF